Listed below are T cell receptor beta chains from one sample, sequenced in a study of blood T cell repertoires in COVID-19. Data came from immunoSEQ multiplex PCR; TCRdb stores just in-frame clones and leaves some out. The table includes hundreds of thousands of clones, roughly nine tenths detected once. Input material: PBMCs or T cells enriched from blood (not recorded which). Receptors were obtained from a man aged 55 to 70 who had recovered from COVID-19. Both conserved end residues are part of each CDR3. Each record gives: J gene, D gene, V gene, CDR3 protein, CDR3 DNA. The D gene is left open where the match is weak.

>TRBJ2-7|-|TRBV27
CASSLGLPYEQYF
TGTGCCAGCAGTTTGGGGCTACCCTACGAGCAGTACTTC
>TRBJ2-3|-|TRBV11-3
CASSRTRPEEGGPHTQYF
TGTGCCAGCAGCCGCACGCGCCCCGAGGAGGGGGGGCCGCATACGCAGTATTTT
>TRBJ1-2|-|TRBV6-5
CASRSGYGYTF
TGTGCCAGCAGGTCAGGCTATGGCTACACCTTC
>TRBJ2-1|-|TRBV30
CACHNAGDEQFF
TGTGCCTGCCACAACGCAGGGGATGAGCAGTTCTTC
>TRBJ1-4|TRBD1|TRBV28
CASRLTGFDEKLFF
TGTGCCAGCAGACTGACAGGGTTCGATGAAAAACTGTTTTTT
>TRBJ2-7|-|TRBV2
CASQLREGAGEQYF
TGTGCCAGCCAACTCCGGGAGGGGGCGGGGGAGCAGTACTTC
>TRBJ1-6|-|TRBV9
CASSPGNGGSPLHF
TGTGCCAGCAGCCCTGGAAATGGCGGTTCACCCCTCCACTTT
>TRBJ1-5|-|TRBV6-5
CASILGGDQPQHF
TGTGCCAGCATTCTGGGAGGTGATCAGCCCCAGCATTTT
>TRBJ1-2|TRBD1|TRBV27
CASSPGQGIGGYTF
TGTGCCAGCAGCCCAGGACAGGGAATAGGTGGCTACACCTTC
>TRBJ2-3|-|TRBV5-1
CASSQGVTDTQYF
TGCGCCAGCAGCCAGGGCGTCACAGATACGCAGTATTTT
>TRBJ2-6|TRBD1|TRBV29-1
CSARDSPGANVLTF
TGCAGCGCAAGGGACAGTCCTGGGGCCAACGTCCTGACTTTC